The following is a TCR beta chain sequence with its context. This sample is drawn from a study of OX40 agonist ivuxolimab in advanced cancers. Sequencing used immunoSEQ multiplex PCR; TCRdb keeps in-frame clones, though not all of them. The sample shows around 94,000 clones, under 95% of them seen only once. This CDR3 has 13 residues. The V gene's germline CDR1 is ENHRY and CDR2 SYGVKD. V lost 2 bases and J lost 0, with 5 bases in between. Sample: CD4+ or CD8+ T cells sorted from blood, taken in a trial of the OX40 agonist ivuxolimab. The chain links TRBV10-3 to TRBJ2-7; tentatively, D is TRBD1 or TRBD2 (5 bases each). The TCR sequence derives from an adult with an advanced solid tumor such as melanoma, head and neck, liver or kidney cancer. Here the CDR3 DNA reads TGTGCCATCAGTGAGGGGGGCTCCTACGAGCAGTACTTC. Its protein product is CAISEGGSYEQYF.